This T cell receptor (beta chain) was found in a study of cytomegalovirus exposure and HLA in healthy donors. In the case of this clone: Its matching antigen is unknown.

Study results and caveats: Follow-up analysis seemed to connect common viral pathogens with several of the most significant clusters identified. 164 TCR beta chains were listed as cytomegalovirus-associated. Later analysis placed DRB1 highest and HLA-C lowest in TCR association rates, which differed by HLA locus. The dataset shows that most TCR sequences were rare, while some public TCRs occurred in many donors.

The ends were cut back, 5 bases at V and 5 bases at J, with 10 bases in the middle. CDR3 length: 13 residues. The germline V gene has CDR1 LNHDA and CDR2 SQIVND (reference sequence). The primer mix had 60 Vbeta and 13 Jbeta primers. TCRdb keeps only in-frame clones here, not all; method: immunoSEQ multiplex PCR. The profile shows 100,000 to 150,000 clones, roughly 80% of them singletons. This chain joins TRBV19 and TRBJ1-5, with D possibly being TRBD1 (6 bases). The origin of this receptor is a man between 50 and 59 years old in good health and CMV-seropositive. The sample comprised PBMCs. The DNA of the CDR3 is TGTGCCAGTAGTTTCAGGGGCTATCAGCCCCAGCATTTT. Translation gives CASSFRGYQPQHF.